Presented here are 9 T cell receptor beta chains from one specimen sequenced in a study of shared clonotypes between healthy human individuals. Using immunoSEQ multiplex PCR, the repertoire was profiled, and TCRdb retains in-frame clones only, with some absent. The sample includes hundreds of thousands of clones, about three quarters of them seen just once. Sequencing input: memory CD4+ T cells sorted from blood. Specified subset: CD45RA-negative fraction. The receptors were gathered from a woman under 40 in good health.

This clone was counted between two and nine times. The V gene is TRBV15, the J gene TRBJ1-3; D unresolved. V shed 6 bases and J shed 4 bases, with 10 bases lying between them. Germline V CDR1 and CDR2: LNHNV, YYDKDF (reference sequence). CDR3 length: 13 amino acids. In DNA form, the CDR3 reads TGTGCCACCAGGTTTGTCGGAGGAAACACCATATATTTT. Encoded protein: CATRFVGGNTIYF.

V is TRBV28 and J is TRBJ2-7; tentatively, D is TRBD1 or TRBD2 (5 bases each). V was pared by 8 bases and J by 7 bases, with 24 bases between. Per germline, CDR1 MDHEN and CDR2 SYDVKM. This CDR3 contains 15 residues. CDR3 DNA sequence: TGTGCCAGCGCCCTCCCTAGCCGCGGTAGGGGTGAGCAGTACTTC. Amino acid sequence: CASALPSRGRGEQYF.

The rearrangement uses TRBV28 and TRBJ2-2; 7 positions match TRBD2. This CDR3 spans 14 amino acids. Germline-derived CDR1 and CDR2 are MDHEN and SYDVKM. V trimming: 7 bases; J trimming: 6 bases; junction bases outside the gene matches: 8. The CDR3: CASIGGSRAGELFF. The CDR3, as DNA: TGTGCCAGCATAGGCGGGAGTCGAGCCGGGGAGCTGTTTTTT. Complete variable domain (other parts from reference TRBV28 and TRBJ2-2): DVKVTQSSRYLVKRTGEKVFLECVQDMDHENMFWYRQDPGLGLRLIYFSYDVKMKEKGDIPEGYSVSREKKERFSLILESASTNQTSMYLCASIGGSRAGELFFGEGSRLTVL.

The genes are TRBV7-8 and TRBJ2-1, with 9 positions matching TRBD2. Germline-derived CDR1 and CDR2 are SGHVS and FQNEAQ. This CDR3 is built from 15 residues. Trimming cost V 1 base and J 8 bases; bases outside gene matches: 6. The CDR3 is CASSLVTAGGDEQFF. For the CDR3, the DNA is TGTGCCAGCAGCTTAGTAACAGCGGGAGGCGATGAGCAGTTCTTC.

The genes are TRBV15 and TRBJ1-5; D remains ambiguous. CDR3 size: 13 residues. Germline values: CDR1 LNHNV, CDR2 YYDKDF (reference sequence). V was pared by 0 bases and J by 7 bases, with 7 bases between. The CDR3 DNA reads TGTGCCACCAGCAGAGATCCTGGGCAGCCCCAGCATTTT. Translating gives CATSRDPGQPQHF.

This chain links TRBV7-2 with TRBJ2-7; D perhaps matches TRBD2 (7 bases). The germline gives CDR1 SGHTA, CDR2 FQGNSA. V was shortened by 2 bases and J by 4 bases, with 15 bases between the two germline ends. This CDR3 has 15 amino acids. CDR3 nucleotide sequence: TGTGCCAGCAGCTTAAGCGTCGGGGGGCAGTACGAGCAGTACTTC. Its protein is CASSLSVGGQYEQYF.

The genes are TRBV5-6 and TRBJ2-2; the D is unclear. Deletions cut 6 bases from V and 7 bases from J, with 16 bases between. This CDR3 is 14 amino acids long. Germline-derived CDR1 and CDR2 are SGHDT and YYEEEE. The CDR3 coding sequence is TGTGCCAGCACCCAACGTTGGGTCCACGGGGAGCTGTTTTTT. Its protein product is CASTQRWVHGELFF.

This clone has at least ten counts. J is TRBJ2-2 and V is TRBV6-5; D perhaps matches TRBD2 (6 bases). From germline, CDR1 is MNHEY and CDR2 SVGAGI. The V end was cut by 7 bases, the J end by 6 bases, with 18 bases between. The CDR3 contains 15 residues. The CDR3 loop reads CASKRGAGPPGELFF. The CDR3 coding sequence is TGTGCCAGCAAGAGAGGAGCGGGCCCACCCGGGGAGCTGTTTTTT.

The V gene is TRBV5-6, the J gene TRBJ1-4; no clear D gene. Germline CDR1 is SGHDT and CDR2 is YYEEEE. The CDR3 runs to 14 residues. The ends were cut back, 5 bases at V and 8 bases at J, with 16 bases in the middle. CDR3 coding DNA: TGTGCCAGCAGTTACGACGGAGCTGGCGAAAAACTGTTTTTT. As protein: CASSYDGAGEKLFF.